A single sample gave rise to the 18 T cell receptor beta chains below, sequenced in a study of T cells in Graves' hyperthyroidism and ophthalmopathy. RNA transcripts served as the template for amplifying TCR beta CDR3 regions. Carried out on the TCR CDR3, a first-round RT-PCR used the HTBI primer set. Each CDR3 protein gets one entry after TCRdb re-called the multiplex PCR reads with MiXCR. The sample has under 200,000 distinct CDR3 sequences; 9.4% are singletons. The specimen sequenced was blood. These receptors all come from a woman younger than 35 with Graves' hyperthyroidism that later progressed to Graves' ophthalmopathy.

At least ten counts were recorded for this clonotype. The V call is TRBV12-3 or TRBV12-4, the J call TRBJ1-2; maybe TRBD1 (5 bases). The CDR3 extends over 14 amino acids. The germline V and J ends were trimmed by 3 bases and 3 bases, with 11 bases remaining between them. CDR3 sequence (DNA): TGTGCCAGCAGTTTGTCCCCGGGGGACTATGGCTACACCTTC. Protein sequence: CASSLSPGDYGYTF.

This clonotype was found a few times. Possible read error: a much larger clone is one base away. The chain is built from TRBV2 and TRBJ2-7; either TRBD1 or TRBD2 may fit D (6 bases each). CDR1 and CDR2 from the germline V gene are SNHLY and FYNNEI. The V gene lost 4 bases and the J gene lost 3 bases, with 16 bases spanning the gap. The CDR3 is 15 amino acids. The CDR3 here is CASSVKGVRDYEQYF. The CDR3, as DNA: TGTGCCAGCAGTGTGAAGGGGGTGCGGGACTACGAGCAGTACTTC.

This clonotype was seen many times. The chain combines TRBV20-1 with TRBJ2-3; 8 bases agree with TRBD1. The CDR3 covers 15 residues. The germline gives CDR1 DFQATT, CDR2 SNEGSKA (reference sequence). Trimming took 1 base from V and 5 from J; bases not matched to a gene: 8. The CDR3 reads CSARVRTGPLDTQYF. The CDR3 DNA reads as TGCAGTGCTAGAGTAAGGACAGGGCCTTTAGATACGCAGTATTTT.

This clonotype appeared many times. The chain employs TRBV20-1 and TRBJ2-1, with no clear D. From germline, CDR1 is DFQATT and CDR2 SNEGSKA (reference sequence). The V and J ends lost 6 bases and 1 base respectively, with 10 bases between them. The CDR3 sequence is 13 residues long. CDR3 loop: CSADGESYNEQFF. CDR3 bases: TGCAGTGCAGATGGCGAGTCCTACAATGAGCAGTTCTTC.

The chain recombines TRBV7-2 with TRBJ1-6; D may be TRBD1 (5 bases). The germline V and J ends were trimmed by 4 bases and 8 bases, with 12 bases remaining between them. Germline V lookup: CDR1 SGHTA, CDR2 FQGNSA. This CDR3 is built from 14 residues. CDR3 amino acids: CASSWGENYSPLHF. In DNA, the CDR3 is TGTGCCAGCAGCTGGGGGGAGAATTATTCACCCCTCCACTTT.

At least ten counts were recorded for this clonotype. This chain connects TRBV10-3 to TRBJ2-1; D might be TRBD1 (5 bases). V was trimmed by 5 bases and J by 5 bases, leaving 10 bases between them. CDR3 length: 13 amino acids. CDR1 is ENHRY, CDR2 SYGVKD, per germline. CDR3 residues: CAISLGRDNEQFF. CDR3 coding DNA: TGTGCCATCAGTCTGGGGCGTGACAATGAGCAGTTCTTC.

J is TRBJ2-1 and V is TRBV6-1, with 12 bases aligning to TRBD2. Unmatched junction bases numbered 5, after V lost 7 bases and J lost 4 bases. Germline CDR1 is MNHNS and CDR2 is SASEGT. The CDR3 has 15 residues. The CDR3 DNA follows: TGTGCCAGCAACGTACTAGCGGGAGGTTACAATGAGCAGTTCTTC. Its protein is CASNVLAGGYNEQFF.

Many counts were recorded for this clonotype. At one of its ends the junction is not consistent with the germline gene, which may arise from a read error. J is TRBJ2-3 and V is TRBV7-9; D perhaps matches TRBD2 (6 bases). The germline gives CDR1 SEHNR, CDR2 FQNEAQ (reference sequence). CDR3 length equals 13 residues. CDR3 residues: CASSLTSIDTQYF. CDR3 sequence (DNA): TGTGCCAGCAGCTTAACTAGCATAGATACGCAGTATTTT.

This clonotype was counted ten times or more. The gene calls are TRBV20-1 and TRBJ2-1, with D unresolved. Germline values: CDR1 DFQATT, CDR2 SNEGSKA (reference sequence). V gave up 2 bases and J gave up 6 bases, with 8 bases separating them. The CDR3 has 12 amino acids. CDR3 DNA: TGCAGTGCTAGACATAGTAGCAATGAGCAGTTCTTC. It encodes CSARHSSNEQFF.

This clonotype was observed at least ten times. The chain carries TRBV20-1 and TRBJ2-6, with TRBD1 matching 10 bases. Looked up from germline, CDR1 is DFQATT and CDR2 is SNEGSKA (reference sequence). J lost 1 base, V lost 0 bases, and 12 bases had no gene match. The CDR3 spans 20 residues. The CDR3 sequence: CSARDGRRGQGRSGANVLTF. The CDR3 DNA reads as TGCAGTGCTAGAGATGGGCGGCGGGGACAGGGGCGATCTGGGGCCAACGTCCTGACTTTC.

CDR3 in amino acids: CASSVTGTHNEQYF. In nucleotides, the CDR3 is TGTGCCAGCAGCGTAACGGGGACCCACAACGAGCAGTACTTC. The chain is built from TRBV9 and TRBJ2-7; D may be TRBD1 or TRBD2 (5 bases each). CDR3 length equals 14 residues. Looked up from germline, CDR1 is SGDLS and CDR2 is YYNGEE. Trimming pared 1 base from V and 5 bases from J, leaving 13 bases between.

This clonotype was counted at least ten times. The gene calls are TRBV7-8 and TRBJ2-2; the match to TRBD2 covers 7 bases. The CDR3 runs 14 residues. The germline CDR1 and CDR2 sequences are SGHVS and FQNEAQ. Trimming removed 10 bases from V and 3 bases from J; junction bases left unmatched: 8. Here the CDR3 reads CANSPGGYTGELFF. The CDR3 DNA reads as TGTGCCAACTCCCCGGGGGGATACACCGGGGAGCTGTTTTTT.

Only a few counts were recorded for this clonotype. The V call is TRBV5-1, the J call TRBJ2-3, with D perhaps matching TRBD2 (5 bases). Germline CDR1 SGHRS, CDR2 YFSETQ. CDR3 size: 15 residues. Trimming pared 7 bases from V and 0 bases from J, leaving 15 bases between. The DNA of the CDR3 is TGCGCCAGCCAGGACGGCGGGTCTAGCACAGATACGCAGTATTTT. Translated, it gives CASQDGGSSTDTQYF.

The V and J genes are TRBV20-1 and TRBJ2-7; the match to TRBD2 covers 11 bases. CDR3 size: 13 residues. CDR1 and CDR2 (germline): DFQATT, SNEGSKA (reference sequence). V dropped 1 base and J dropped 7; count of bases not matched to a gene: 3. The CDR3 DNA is TGCAGTGCTAGAGCCGGGACTAGCGGAGAGCAGTACTTC. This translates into CSARAGTSGEQYF.

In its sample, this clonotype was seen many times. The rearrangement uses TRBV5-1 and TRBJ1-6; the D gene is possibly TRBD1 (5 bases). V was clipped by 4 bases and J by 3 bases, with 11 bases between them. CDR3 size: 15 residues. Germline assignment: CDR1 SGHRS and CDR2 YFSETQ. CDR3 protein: CASSARDDYNSPLHF. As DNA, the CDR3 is TGCGCCAGCAGCGCCAGGGATGACTATAATTCACCCCTCCACTTT.

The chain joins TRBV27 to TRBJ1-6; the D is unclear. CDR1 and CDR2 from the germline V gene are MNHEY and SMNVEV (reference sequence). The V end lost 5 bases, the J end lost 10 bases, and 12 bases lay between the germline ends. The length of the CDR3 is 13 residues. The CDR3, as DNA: TGTGCCAGCAGTCTAGATCCCATATCACCCCTCCACTTT. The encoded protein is CASSLDPISPLHF.

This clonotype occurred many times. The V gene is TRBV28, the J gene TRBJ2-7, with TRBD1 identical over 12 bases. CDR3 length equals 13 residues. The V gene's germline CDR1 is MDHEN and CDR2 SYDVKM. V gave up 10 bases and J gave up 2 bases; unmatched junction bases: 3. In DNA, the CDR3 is TGTGCCACCGGGACAGGGGGCGCCTACGAGCAGTACTTC. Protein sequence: CATGTGGAYEQYF.

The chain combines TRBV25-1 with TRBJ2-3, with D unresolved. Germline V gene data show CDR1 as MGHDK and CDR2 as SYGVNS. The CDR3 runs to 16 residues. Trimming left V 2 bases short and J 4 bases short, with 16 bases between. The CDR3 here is CASSEGVNWGADTQYF. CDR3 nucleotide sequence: TGTGCCAGCAGTGAAGGGGTTAATTGGGGTGCAGATACGCAGTATTTT.